The present T cell receptor beta chain was sequenced within a study of shared clonotypes between healthy human individuals. Profiling relied on immunoSEQ multiplex PCR, and the TCRdb table lists in-frame clones only, not all of them. The sample records roughly 2.1 million clones, about 93% being singletons. Terminally differentiated effector memory CD45RA+ cells were left out of the naive CD8 fraction, which was CD45RO-negative and positively selected for CCR7. The CDR3 runs to 18 residues. Germline V CDR1 and CDR2: SGDLS, YYNGEE. The J segment lost 4 bases and the V segment lost 0 bases, leaving 14 bases of the junction unmatched.

The clonotype comes from a man aged 18 to 30 in good health. Some clones in this sample may be carry-over from other donors' samples. The chain couples TRBV9 to TRBJ1-2, with TRBD1 matching over 8 bases. Material: naive CD8+ T cells from PBMCs. The CDR3 loop reads CASSVAHRNTGGGYGYTF. CDR3 bases: TGTGCCAGCAGCGTAGCCCACAGAAACACAGGGGGAGGCTATGGCTACACCTTC.